The next 15 T cell receptor beta chains were all read from a single sample in a study of blood T cells in healthy people across ages. Combining a sample-barcoded 5' primer with a J-beta primer mix, a second PCR ran for roughly 7 to 12 cycles. A single record per CDR3 protein comes from TCRdb applying MiXCR to the 5' RACE reads. This table holds about 800,000 distinct CDR3 sequences, around 25% found once. The data were also submitted as part of a second study, on T cells of mothers and their children.

What was sequenced was blood. All receptors derive from a boy younger than 18 in good health.

The rearrangement uses TRBV28 and TRBJ1-5, with D tentatively TRBD1 (6 bases). This CDR3 spans 13 amino acids. Germline V CDR1 and CDR2: MDHEN, SYDVKM. V gave up 5 bases and J gave up 6 bases, with 11 bases separating them. CDR3 loop: CASSVRGVQPQHF. The CDR3 DNA reads as TGTGCCAGCAGTGTAAGGGGGGTTCAGCCCCAGCATTTT.

This clonotype was observed a handful of times. One base away lies a much larger clone, so this may be a sequencing read error. J is TRBJ2-5 and V is TRBV4-1, with D tentatively TRBD2 (5 bases). Judging by the DNA end, TRBJ2-7 fits better; the J call may be wrong. This CDR3 comprises 16 residues. The germline CDR1 and CDR2 sequences are MGHRA and YSYEKL. For the CDR3, the DNA is TGCGCCAGCAGCCGAGGCCCGGGGATCCTAGGGCTCGAGCAGTACTTC. Its protein product is CASSRGPGILGLEQYF.

The chain carries TRBV28 and TRBJ2-6, with D uncertain. V was pared by 6 bases and J by 4 bases, with 10 bases between. The CDR3 is 14 residues long. CDR1 is MDHEN and CDR2 is SYDVKM in the germline V gene. The CDR3 DNA sequence: TGTGCCAGCAGCCTGACATGGGGGGCCAACGTCCTGACTTTC. Translated, it gives CASSLTWGANVLTF.

This sequence joins TRBV28 and TRBJ1-5, with 7 bases that match TRBD1. The germline V gene encodes CDR1 MDHEN and CDR2 SYDVKM. The V and J ends lost 5 bases and 4 bases, in that order; junction bases with no gene match: 8. The CDR3 spans 15 residues. CDR3 loop: CASSRGDSFNQPQHF. Written as DNA, the CDR3 is TGTGCCAGCAGTCGGGGGGACAGCTTTAATCAGCCCCAGCATTTT.

In its sample, this clonotype was seen a few times. The chain combines TRBV5-6 with TRBJ2-2; D remains unclear. Germline CDR1 SGHDT, CDR2 YYEEEE. CDR3 size: 15 residues. Trimming removed 1 base at V and 1 base at J, with 8 bases between. As DNA, the CDR3 is TGTGCCAGCAGCTTGTACAGCCTGAACACCGGGGAGCTGTTTTTT. This translates into CASSLYSLNTGELFF.

CDR3 amino acids: CASSKRTGKETQYF. CDR3 nucleotides: TGTGCCAGCAGCAAACGAACAGGGAAAGAGACCCAGTACTTC. This chain connects TRBV3-1 to TRBJ2-5; a weak D match, TRBD1 (6 bases). The CDR3 sequence is 14 residues long. Germline V gives CDR1 LGHDT, CDR2 YNNKEL (reference sequence). V was shortened by 5 bases and J by 3 bases, with 13 bases between the two germline ends.

This clonotype has just a few counts. V and J are TRBV6-5 and TRBJ1-4, with D hard to call. The CDR3 is 15 residues long. V lost 5 bases, J lost 10 bases, and 20 bases lay in between. From germline, CDR1 is MNHEY and CDR2 SVGAGI. CDR3: CASSGTLGLDGKLFF. Here the CDR3 DNA reads TGTGCCAGCAGTGGTACCCTAGGGTTGGATGGAAAACTGTTTTTT.

This chain joins TRBV7-2 and TRBJ2-3, with TRBD1 identical over 9 bases. The CDR3 has 14 residues. V lost 6 bases and J lost 5; bases outside the gene matches: 6. Germline CDR1 SGHTA, CDR2 FQGNSA. CDR3 sequence reads: CASRPGQGVDTQYF. CDR3 bases: TGTGCCAGCAGGCCGGGACAGGGAGTAGATACGCAGTATTTT.

In its sample, this clonotype was seen a few times. This chain uses TRBV5-1 with TRBJ2-1, with D perhaps TRBD1 or TRBD2 (5 bases each). The length of the CDR3 is 17 residues. Germline V CDR1 and CDR2: SGHRS, YFSETQ. Trimming took off 4 bases at V and 4 bases at J, with 21 bases between the two ends. CDR3 sequence reads: CASSGLLGRELYNEQFF. The CDR3 bases are TGCGCCAGCAGCGGACTCTTGGGCAGGGAACTTTACAATGAGCAGTTCTTC.

J is TRBJ2-7 and V is TRBV6-5; no clear D gene. V lost 6 bases to trimming and J lost 2 bases, with 14 bases between them. Germline CDR1 MNHEY, CDR2 SVGAGI. This CDR3 has 14 residues. The CDR3, as DNA: TGTGCCAGCAGCCGCCAGGACCGAACCTACGAGCAGTACTTC. Translating gives CASSRQDRTYEQYF.

The J gene is TRBJ1-1, the V gene TRBV9; D is undetermined. Germline-derived CDR1 and CDR2 are SGDLS and YYNGEE. The CDR3 sequence is 13 residues long. With 2 bases removed from V and 6 bases from J, the gap between germline ends came to 11 bases. The CDR3 nucleotides are TGTGCCAGCAGCGTCGAGGGTTGGGCTGAAGCTTTCTTT. Translation gives CASSVEGWAEAFF.

The rearrangement joins TRBV6-1 to TRBJ1-4; possible D gene TRBD1, 5 bases. This CDR3 has 14 amino acids. CDR1 and CDR2 from the germline V gene are MNHNS and SASEGT. V lost 10 bases and J 7 bases, leaving 19 bases between the germline ends. Here the CDR3 reads CATQWGGWGEKLFF. In DNA form, the CDR3 reads TGTGCCACCCAGTGGGGGGGATGGGGTGAAAAACTGTTTTTT.

This clonotype was counted only a few times. The chain combines TRBV29-1 with TRBJ2-5; D could derive from TRBD1 or TRBD2 (7 bases each). The V end was cut by 7 bases, the J end by 2 bases, with 17 bases between. The CDR3 loop spans 14 amino acids. Germline assignment: CDR1 SQVTM and CDR2 ANQGSEA. This CDR3 is CSGSGGVGQETQYF. CDR3 in DNA: TGCAGCGGTTCAGGGGGGGTTGGTCAAGAGACCCAGTACTTC.

This rearrangement joins TRBV28 to TRBJ2-5; the match to TRBD1 covers 7 bases. The J call could be wrong; TRBJ2-7 is a better fit for the DNA end. The germline V gene has CDR1 MDHEN and CDR2 SYDVKM. The CDR3 is 15 residues long. The CDR3: CASSPSGTDSYEQYF. The DNA for the CDR3 is TGTGCCAGCAGTCCCTCCGGGACAGACTCCTACGAGCAGTACTTC.

This clonotype was seen only once. For the CDR3, the DNA is TGTGCCAGCAGTCCCCGGTTAGGGCTCCACGGGGAGCTGTTTTTT. It yields the protein CASSPRLGLHGELFF. The chain joins TRBV6-5 to TRBJ2-2; unclear D gene. The germline V gene has CDR1 MNHEY and CDR2 SVGAGI. This CDR3 has 15 residues. Trimming shortened V by 5 bases and J by 7 bases, and 17 bases separated the two germline ends.